The 14 T cell receptor beta chains reported below all come from one sample, sequenced in a study of PD-L1 blockade in urothelial cancer. Profiled with immunoSEQ multiplex PCR; TCRdb holds only in-frame clones, not every one. This sample has about 72,000 clones, with 80% to 90% found just once. The starting material was PBMCs, obtained around atezolizumab (anti-PD-L1) treatment. The receptors shown here come from a man in his 70s with urothelial cancer.

This clone has just one count. The CDR3 coding sequence is TGTGCCAGCAGTTTACCGGGACAGGGGCATCTCACAGATACGCAGTATTTT. Amino acid sequence: CASSLPGQGHLTDTQYF. J is TRBJ2-3 and V is TRBV28; 10 bases are a match to TRBD1. The J segment lost 2 bases and the V segment lost 2 bases, leaving 7 bases of the junction unmatched. CDR1 and CDR2 from the germline V gene are MDHEN and SYDVKM. This CDR3 spans 17 amino acids.

At least ten counts were recorded for this clone. The chain recombines TRBV13 with TRBJ2-5, with D perhaps TRBD1 (5 bases). The CDR3 loop spans 14 amino acids. Deletions cut 2 bases from V and 5 bases from J, with 12 bases between. Germline assignment: CDR1 PRHDT and CDR2 FYEKMQ (reference sequence). The CDR3 DNA is TGTGCCAGCAGCTTATCACCAGGGCCGGAGACCCAGTACTTC. It specifies CASSLSPGPETQYF.

V gene TRBV4-1 combines with J gene TRBJ1-1; TRBD1 matches at 7 bases. The V gene's germline CDR1 is MGHRA and CDR2 YSYEKL. V trimming: 2 bases; J trimming: 6 bases; junction bases outside the gene matches: 12. The CDR3 consists of 16 residues. The CDR3 region is CASSQPTATGKAEAFF. CDR3 DNA sequence: TGCGCCAGCAGCCAACCTACTGCGACAGGGAAGGCTGAAGCTTTCTTT.

CDR3 sequence: CASSPRWGVSYNEQFF. The DNA for the CDR3 is TGTGCCAGCAGCCCACGGTGGGGAGTTTCCTACAATGAGCAGTTCTTC. The chain joins TRBV14 to TRBJ2-1, with D possibly being TRBD2 (5 bases). Per the germline V gene, CDR1 is SGHDN and CDR2 is FVKESK. V was pared by 4 bases and J by 1 base, with 14 bases between. This CDR3 contains 16 residues.

This chain connects TRBV2 to TRBJ2-2, with TRBD2 matching 11 bases. With 4 bases clipped from V and 8 bases from J, the junction kept 9 bases outside the gene matches. The CDR3 covers 16 residues. Germline CDR1 SNHLY, CDR2 FYNNEI. This CDR3 is CASSVEASGRKGELFF. In nucleotides, the CDR3 is TGTGCCAGCAGTGTAGAGGCTAGCGGGAGGAAGGGGGAGCTGTTTTTT.

The chain carries TRBV4-1 and TRBJ2-7, with 15 bases identical to TRBD2. The CDR3 is made up of 18 amino acids. CDR1 MGHRA and CDR2 YSYEKL come from the germline V gene. Trimming at V came to 4 bases and at J to 0 bases, leaving 7 bases not matched to a gene. DNA for the CDR3: TGCGCCAGCAGCCCGGGACTAGCGGGAGGACAGAGCTCCTACGAGCAGTACTTC. Translating it yields CASSPGLAGGQSSYEQYF.

In its sample, this clone was seen a few times. The gene calls are TRBV4-1 and TRBJ2-7, with 8 nucleotides matching TRBD1. The germline gives CDR1 MGHRA, CDR2 YSYEKL. The CDR3 sequence is 14 residues long. The junction had 5 bases not matched to a gene; V was cut back by 4 bases and J by 3 bases. The CDR3 DNA sequence: TGCGCCAGCAGCCCCGGGACAGGTTACTACGAGCAGTACTTC. It is translated as CASSPGTGYYEQYF.

The chain joins TRBV11-1 to TRBJ1-1; D gene uncertain. V lost 1 base and J 10 bases, leaving 10 bases between the germline ends. The CDR3 runs 12 residues. Germline V CDR1 and CDR2: SGHAT, FQDESV (reference sequence). CDR3: CASSLEAGRAFF. The CDR3 coding sequence is TGTGCCAGCAGCTTAGAAGCGGGAAGAGCTTTCTTT.

The chain combines TRBV6-5 with TRBJ2-2, with 7 positions matching TRBD2. Germline loops: CDR1 MNHEY, CDR2 SVGAGI. J was trimmed by 6 bases and V by 8 bases; bases with no gene match: 0. The CDR3 consists of 11 residues. The CDR3 spells CASGGAGELFF. The CDR3 DNA is TGTGCCAGCGGGGGGGCCGGGGAGCTGTTTTTT.

V is TRBV5-4 and J is TRBJ2-2; 15 bases fit TRBD2. The CDR3 loop spans 19 amino acids. V was pared by 4 bases and J by 4 bases, with 11 bases of the junction left unmatched. Per the germline V gene, CDR1 is SGHNT and CDR2 is YYREEE (reference sequence). The CDR3 here is CASSRSGLAGGPGTGELFF. CDR3 bases: TGTGCCAGCAGCCGGTCCGGACTAGCGGGAGGGCCGGGCACCGGGGAGCTGTTTTTT.

V and J are TRBV19 and TRBJ1-1; TRBD1 matches at 10 bases. CDR1 is LNHDA, CDR2 SQIVND, per germline (reference sequence). The CDR3 is made up of 16 amino acids. The J segment lost 0 bases and the V segment lost 4 bases, leaving 5 bases of the junction unmatched. The CDR3 nucleotides are TGTGCCAGTAGTAGGGGACAGGGGCTTATGAACACTGAAGCTTTCTTT. Amino acids: CASSRGQGLMNTEAFF.

The chain joins TRBV7-2 to TRBJ2-7; 7 bases fit TRBD2. The germline CDR1 and CDR2 sequences are SGHTA and FQGNSA. CDR3 length equals 14 residues. J lost 1 base, V lost 5 bases, and 5 bases had no gene match. The CDR3 sequence is CASSGGGWSYEQYF. The DNA of the CDR3 is TGTGCCAGCAGCGGGGGGGGTTGGTCCTACGAGCAGTACTTC.

A few counts support this clone. This sequence joins TRBV18 and TRBJ2-2; the match to TRBD2 covers 7 bases. V shed 4 bases and J 3 bases; nucleotides not matched to a gene: 8. The CDR3 is 16 residues long. The germline V gene encodes CDR1 KGHSH and CDR2 LQKENI. The CDR3 DNA follows: TGTGCCAGCTCACGACGTGCTGGGGGGGACACCGGGGAGCTGTTTTTT. Translated: CASSRRAGGDTGELFF. The variable domain in full, with the rest retrieved from reference TRBV18 and TRBJ2-2, is NAGVMQNPRHLVRRRGQEARLRCSPMKGHSHVYWYRQLPEEGLKFMVYLQKENIIDESGMPKERFSAEFPKEGPSILRIQQVVRGDSAAYFCASSRRAGGDTGELFFGEGSRLTVL.

The CDR3 coding sequence is TGTGCCAGCAGTTCGGGACAACGAAAACTGTTTTTT. Its translation: CASSSGQRKLFF. This chain joins TRBV28 and TRBJ1-4; D possibly corresponds to TRBD1 (6 bases). The CDR3 contains 12 residues. Per the germline V gene, CDR1 is MDHEN and CDR2 is SYDVKM. V was trimmed by 4 bases and J by 10 bases, leaving 10 bases between them.